This T cell receptor beta chain emerged from a study of T-cell reconstitution after alpha-beta-depleted transplantation in children. The TCRbeta library was prepared with unique molecular identifiers. Using its own MiXCR run on the PCR reads, TCRdb lists one record per CDR3 protein. In the table there are tens of thousands of distinct CDR3 sequences, about 9.3% of which are singletons. This clonotype was seen repeatedly, ten times or more. Sample: PBMCs, mostly from graft donor cells, taken 60 days after TCRalphabeta/CD19-depleted stem cell transplant. This sequence originates from a male patient between 2 and 10 years old who had a stem cell transplant for chronic granulomatous disease, so the T cells may come from the graft donor.

In nucleotides, the CDR3 is TGTGCCAGCAGTAATAAGGGACAGGGGTTAAACATTCAGTACTTC. This sequence encodes CASSNKGQGLNIQYF. The V gene is TRBV27, the J gene TRBJ2-4; TRBD1 matches 10 bases. The CDR3 loop spans 15 amino acids. The V and J ends lost 5 bases and 6 bases, in that order; junction bases with no gene match: 7. The V gene's germline CDR1 is MNHEY and CDR2 SMNVEV (reference sequence).